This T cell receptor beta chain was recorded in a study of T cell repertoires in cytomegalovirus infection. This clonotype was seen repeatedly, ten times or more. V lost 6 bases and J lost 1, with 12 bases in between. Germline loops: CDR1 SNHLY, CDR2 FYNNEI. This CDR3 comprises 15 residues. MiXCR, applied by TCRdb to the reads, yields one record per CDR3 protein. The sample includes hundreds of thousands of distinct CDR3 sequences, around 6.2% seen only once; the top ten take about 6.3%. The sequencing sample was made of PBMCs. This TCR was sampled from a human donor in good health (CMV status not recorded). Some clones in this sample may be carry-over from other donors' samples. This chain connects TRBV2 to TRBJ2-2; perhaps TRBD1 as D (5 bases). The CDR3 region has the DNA TGTGCCAGCAGCCGACAGATAAGGAACACCGGGGAGCTGTTTTTT. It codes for CASSRQIRNTGELFF.